The clone carrying this T cell receptor (beta chain) was seen a few times. What it recognizes is unknown. The record originates from a study of T-cell reconstitution after alpha-beta-depleted transplantation in children. Library preparation (for TCRbeta) was performed with unique molecular identifiers. TCRdb re-analysed the PCR reads in MiXCR, keeping a single row per CDR3 protein. The sample has a few hundred thousand distinct CDR3 sequences; around 25% are singletons. Study-wide points: Newly produced T cells mostly accounted for T-cell counts and diversity one year post-transplant.

The sequencing used PBMCs, mostly from graft donor cells, collected 180 days after TCRalphabeta/CD19-depleted stem cell transplant. This TCR came from a male patient between 10 and 17 years old who had a stem cell transplant for acute lymphoblastic leukemia, so the T cells may come from the graft donor.

CDR3 DNA sequence: TGTGCCAGCACCCGCGGACTAGCAGGCGGTGAGCAGTTCTTC. Amino acids: CASTRGLAGGEQFF. The V call is TRBV12-3 or TRBV12-4, the J call TRBJ2-1, with 8 bases fitting TRBD2. The trim removed 7 bases at V and 9 bases at J, leaving 11 bases unmatched. The CDR3 loop spans 14 amino acids.